Included here is one T cell receptor beta chain sequence, with context. This specimen comes from a study of T-cell reconstitution after alpha-beta-depleted transplantation in children. Unique molecular identifiers tagged the TCRbeta library. TCRdb redid the calling of the PCR reads with MiXCR, one entry per CDR3 protein. Here the sample spans almost 500,000 distinct CDR3 sequences, about 12% being singletons. CDR3 length: 15 amino acids. Germline loops: CDR1 SGHVS, CDR2 FQNEAQ. The germline V and J ends were trimmed by 7 bases and 4 bases, with 20 bases remaining between them. This chain links TRBV7-8 with TRBJ2-7; possible D gene TRBD2, 6 bases. Sequencing was performed on PBMCs from the stem cell graft donor, taken from the stem cell graft. This clonotype originated in a human donor who donated a stem cell graft to a child with combined immunodeficiency. This CDR3 is CASTLGGATTYEQYF. DNA for the CDR3: TGTGCCAGCACCCTCGGAGGGGCAACCACGTACGAGCAGTACTTC.